Given below is one TCR beta chain in context. CDR1 and CDR2 (germline): SGHVS, FNYEAQ. The CDR3 runs to 14 residues. With 8 bases clipped from V and 5 bases from J, the junction kept 7 bases outside the gene matches. The sample belongs to a study of T-cell memory formation after mild COVID-19. TCRdb passed the 5' RACE reads through MiXCR, listing each CDR3 protein once. This table holds 300,000 to 400,000 distinct CDR3 sequences, around 27% found once. The TCR sequence derives from an adult woman who had mild COVID-19 (a few samples of this study predate the infection). Cell type and time point are not known. The chain has TRBV7-6 and TRBJ2-5, with 11 bases identical to TRBD2. Sequences were obtained from PBMCs or a T cell subset sorted from them (not recorded which). CDR3 nucleotides: TGTGCCAGCGGTTTAGCGGGAGGGCCGGAGACCCAGTACTTC. Its protein is CASGLAGGPETQYF. The variable domain in full, completed from reference TRBV7-6 and TRBJ2-5, reads GAGVSQSPRYKVTKRGQDVALRCDPISGHVSLYWYRQALGQGPEFLTYFNYEAQQDKSGLPNDRFSAERPEGSISTLTIQRTEQRDSAMYRCASGLAGGPETQYFGPGTRLLVL.